This T cell receptor (beta chain) derives from a study of Ad26.COV2.S vaccination and SARS-CoV-2 variants (dated by TCRdb to 2020 to 2023). Background for the entire study: Donors in the vaccine arm were drawn from COV1001, a phase I-IIa trial of Ad26.COV2.S in healthy adults that was multicentre, randomized, double-blind and placebo-controlled. Ad26.COV2.S was administered intramuscularly at 5 x 10^10 or 1 x 10^11 viral particles, either as a single shot or as two shots given 56 days apart. Sequencing of the TCRbeta repertoire served to evaluate the specificity and breadth of SARS-CoV-2-reactive T cell receptors following Ad26.COV2.S vaccination. A total of 32 samples were included in the TCR-sequenced set, comprising roughly 19 Ad26.COV2.S vaccine recipients, 5 placebo recipients and 8 SARS-CoV-2 convalescent individuals. Trial participants were randomized into five groups of five, in which low-dose or high-dose Ad26.COV2.S was given once or twice, or placebo was given on both occasions. Blinding of investigators to trial group allocation was maintained during experiments and outcome assessment.

With respect to this clone: No antigen is known for it. No base quality values were provided; no much bigger clone lies one nucleotide off.

The immunoSEQ Assay was used to sequence TCRbeta CDR3 regions. After extraction, genomic DNA underwent amplification by bias-controlled multiplex PCR, followed by high-throughput sequencing. The original methods were these. To quantify the absolute abundance of each unique TCRbeta CDR3 region, sequences were collapsed and filtered. T cell fraction was estimated by normalizing TCRbeta template counts to usable DNA, with usable DNA measured through amplification of reference genes found in all nucleated cells. Repertoire TCRs were annotated as SARS-CoV-2-specific by exact matching of V gene, CDR3 amino acid sequence and J gene to a known reactive TCR set. The reference SARS-CoV-2 TCR set was derived from MIRA and filtered for enrichment in COVID-19-positive ImmuneCODE repertoires, a step that removed public or cross-reactive TCRs. Using the MIRA antigens, annotated TCRs were further analysed by specific ORF or by position within an ORF. Breadth was defined as annotated unique rearrangements over total unique productive rearrangements; depth was the summed frequency of those rearrangements. Two-sided Wilcoxon rank-sum tests were applied when comparing TCR breadth between groups. TCRdb took this table from immuneACCESS and kept in-frame rearrangements with V and J called. Such tables lack part of the clones; where checked against another copy, unresolved V genes explain under half of the gap, and the rest is unexplained. V, J and clone size are those of that table, while D and trimming were read from the DNA. This sample is represented by 400,000 to 500,000 clones; 89% of them were singletons. The top ten constitute about 2.5% of the sample.

The meaning of the sample's treatment or condition label: roughly 19 received Ad26.COV2.S at low or high dose, single or two shots; about 5 received placebo; per-sample allocation not given. Repertoires of vaccine and placebo recipients were sequenced from samples taken on day 63 after the first injection. In Cohort 1b, about 27 adults aged 18-55 years were enrolled at a single site in Boston, USA, between 29 July and 7 August 2020. As a vaccine, Ad26.COV2.S was a replication-incompetent adenovirus type 26 vector that expressed a prefusion-stabilized SARS-CoV-2 spike protein derived from the original Wuhan strain. Trimming takes 11 bases off V and 7 bases off J; junction bases not matched to a gene: 12. The CDR3 numbers 15 residues from cysteine through phenylalanine. The DNA shown is the 45-base CDR3, in frame from base 1. From a lookup of the germline V gene, CDR1 and CDR2 are MNHEY and SVGAGI.

The investigation overall reported the following: Spike-specific TCR breadth was higher in Ad26.COV2.S recipients than in placebo recipients (P = 0.0014). The authors noted that the TCR breadth and depth analyses may have underestimated total T cell responses. The study lacked the statistical power to compare responses across vaccine doses or regimens. Vaccine and placebo recipients had similar non-spike TCR breadth, a finding consistent with the vaccine containing only spike. Substantial breadth of spike-specific CD8+ and CD4+ T cell responses was reported after vaccination.

The source is a person aged 18-65 years who received the Ad26.COV2.S COVID-19 vaccine or a placebo. The source material was peripheral blood, sampled in a trial of Ad26.COV2.S vaccine versus placebo. The rearrangement joined TRBV6-5 to TRBJ2-1; TRBD1 agrees with 12 junctional bases. The nucleotide sequence is given as TGTGCCGCGCCGAACGGGACAGGGGGCGAGAATGAGCAGTTCTTC. It translates as CAAPNGTGGENEQFF.